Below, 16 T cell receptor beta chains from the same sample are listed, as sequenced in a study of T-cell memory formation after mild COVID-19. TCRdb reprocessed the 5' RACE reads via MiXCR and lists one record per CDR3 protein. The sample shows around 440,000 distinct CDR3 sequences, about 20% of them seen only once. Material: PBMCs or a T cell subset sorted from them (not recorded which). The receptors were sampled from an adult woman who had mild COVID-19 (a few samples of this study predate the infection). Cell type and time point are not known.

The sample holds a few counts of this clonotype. For the CDR3, the DNA is TGTGCCAGCAGTTCTGAACAGGGGGCGCGGACTGAAGCTTTCTTT. Translated, it gives CASSSEQGARTEAFF. The chain combines TRBV6-5 with TRBJ1-1; the match to TRBD1 covers 9 bases. V trimming: 4 bases; J trimming: 5 bases; junction bases outside the gene matches: 8. Germline CDR1 is MNHEY and CDR2 is SVGAGI. This CDR3 spans 15 amino acids.

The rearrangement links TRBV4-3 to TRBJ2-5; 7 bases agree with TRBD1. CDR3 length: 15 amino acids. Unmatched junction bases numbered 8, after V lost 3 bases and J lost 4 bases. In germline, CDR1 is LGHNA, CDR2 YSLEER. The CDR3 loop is CASSQGRGPGETQYF. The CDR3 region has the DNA TGCGCCAGCAGCCAGGGAAGGGGGCCGGGAGAGACCCAGTACTTC.

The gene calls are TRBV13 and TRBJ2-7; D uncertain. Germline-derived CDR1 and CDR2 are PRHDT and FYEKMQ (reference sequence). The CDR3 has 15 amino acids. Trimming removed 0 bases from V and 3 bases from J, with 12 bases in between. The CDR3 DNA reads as TGTGCCAGCAGCTTAGGGGGCGCGGCAGACTACGAGCAGTACTTC. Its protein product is CASSLGGAADYEQYF.

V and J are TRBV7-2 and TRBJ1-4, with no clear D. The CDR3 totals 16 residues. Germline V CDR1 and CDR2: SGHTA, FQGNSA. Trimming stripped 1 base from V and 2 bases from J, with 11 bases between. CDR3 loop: CASSLGYLSTNEKLFF. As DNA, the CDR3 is TGTGCCAGCAGCTTAGGGTATTTGAGTACTAATGAAAAACTGTTTTTT.

In nucleotides, the CDR3 is TGCAGTGCTGACACACTGCACTACGAGCAGTACTTC. This encodes CSADTLHYEQYF. V and J are TRBV20-1 and TRBJ2-7; D uncertain. The V gene's germline CDR1 is DFQATT and CDR2 SNEGSKA (reference sequence). The CDR3 is 12 amino acids. V lost 5 bases and J 3 bases, leaving 11 bases between the germline ends.

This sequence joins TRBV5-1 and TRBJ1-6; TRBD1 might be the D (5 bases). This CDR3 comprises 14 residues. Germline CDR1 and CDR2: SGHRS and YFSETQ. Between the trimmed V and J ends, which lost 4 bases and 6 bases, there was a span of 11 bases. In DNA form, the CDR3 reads TGCGCCAGCAGCCTGGGACGCACTAATTCACCCCTCCACTTT. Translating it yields CASSLGRTNSPLHF.

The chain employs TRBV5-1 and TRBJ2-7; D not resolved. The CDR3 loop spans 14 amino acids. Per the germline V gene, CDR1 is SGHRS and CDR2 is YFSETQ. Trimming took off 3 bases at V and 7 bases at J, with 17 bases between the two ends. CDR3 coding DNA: TGCGCCAGCAGCTCCCCTGGGTGGGCCGGAGAGCAGTACTTC. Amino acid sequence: CASSSPGWAGEQYF.

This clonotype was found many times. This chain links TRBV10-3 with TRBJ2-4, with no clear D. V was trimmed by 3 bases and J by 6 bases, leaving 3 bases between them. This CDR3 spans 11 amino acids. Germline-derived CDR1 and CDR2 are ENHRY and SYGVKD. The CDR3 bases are TGTGCCATCAGTGACATAAACATTCAGTACTTC. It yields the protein CAISDINIQYF.

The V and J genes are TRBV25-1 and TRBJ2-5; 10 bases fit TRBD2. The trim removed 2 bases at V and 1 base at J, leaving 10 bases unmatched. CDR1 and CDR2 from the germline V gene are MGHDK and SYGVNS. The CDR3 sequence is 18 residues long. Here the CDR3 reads CASSEVGLGLAVQETQYF. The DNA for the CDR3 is TGTGCCAGCAGTGAAGTTGGTTTAGGACTAGCGGTCCAAGAGACCCAGTACTTC.

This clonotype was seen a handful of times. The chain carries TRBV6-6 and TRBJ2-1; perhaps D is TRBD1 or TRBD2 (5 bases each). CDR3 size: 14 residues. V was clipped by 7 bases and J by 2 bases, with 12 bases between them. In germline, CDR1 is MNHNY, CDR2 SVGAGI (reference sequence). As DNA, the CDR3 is TGTGCCAGCACTCCCGGGGCCGCCTACAATGAGCAGTTCTTC. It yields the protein CASTPGAAYNEQFF.

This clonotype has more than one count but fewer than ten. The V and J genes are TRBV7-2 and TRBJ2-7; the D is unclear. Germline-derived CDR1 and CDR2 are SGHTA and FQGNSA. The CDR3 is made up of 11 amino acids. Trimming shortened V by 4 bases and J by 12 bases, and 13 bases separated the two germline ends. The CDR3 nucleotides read TGTGCCAGCAGCTCCGGGCCGAGGATGTACTTC. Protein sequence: CASSSGPRMYF.

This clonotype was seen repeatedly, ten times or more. The CDR3, as DNA: TGTGCCAGCAGTTACTCAGCTAGCCGGGAGACCCAGTACTTC. Encoded protein: CASSYSASRETQYF. This sequence joins TRBV6-5 and TRBJ2-5; D perhaps matches TRBD2 (5 bases). The ends were cut back, 0 bases at V and 5 bases at J, with 10 bases in the middle. Germline V gene data show CDR1 as MNHEY and CDR2 as SVGAGI. The CDR3 spans 14 residues.

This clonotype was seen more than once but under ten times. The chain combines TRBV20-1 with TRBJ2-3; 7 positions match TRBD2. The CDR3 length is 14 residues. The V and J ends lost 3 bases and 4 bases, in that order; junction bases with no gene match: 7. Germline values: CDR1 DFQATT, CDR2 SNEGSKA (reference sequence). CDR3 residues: CSARGGSASDTQYF. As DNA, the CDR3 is TGCAGTGCTAGGGGGGGGTCAGCATCAGATACGCAGTATTTT.

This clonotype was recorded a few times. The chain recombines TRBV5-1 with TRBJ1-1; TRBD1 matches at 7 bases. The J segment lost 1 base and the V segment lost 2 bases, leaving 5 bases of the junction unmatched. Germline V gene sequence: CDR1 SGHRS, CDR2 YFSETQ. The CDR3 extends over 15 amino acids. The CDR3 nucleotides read TGCGCCAGCAGCTTTTGGCAGGGGGGGAACACTGAAGCTTTCTTT. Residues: CASSFWQGGNTEAFF.

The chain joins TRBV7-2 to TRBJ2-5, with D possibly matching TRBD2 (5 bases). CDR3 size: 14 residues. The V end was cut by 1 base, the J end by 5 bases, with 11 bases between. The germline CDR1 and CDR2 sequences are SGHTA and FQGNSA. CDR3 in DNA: TGTGCCAGCAGCTTAGTGGGAGCAGCGGAGACCCAGTACTTC. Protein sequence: CASSLVGAAETQYF.

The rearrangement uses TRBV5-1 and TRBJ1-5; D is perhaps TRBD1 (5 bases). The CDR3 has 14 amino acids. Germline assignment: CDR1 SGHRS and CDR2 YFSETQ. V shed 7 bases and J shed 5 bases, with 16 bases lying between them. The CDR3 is CASRPDRNYQPQHF. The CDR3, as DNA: TGCGCCAGCCGACCCGACAGAAATTATCAGCCCCAGCATTTT.